This T cell receptor (beta chain) was retrieved from a study of blood T cell repertoires in COVID-19. The overall study: From the United States, Italy and Spain came samples of acute and convalescent COVID-19. Sources were T cells, B-cell-depleted T cells, or PBMCs; the material itself was cDNA or gDNA.

In the original analysis: Reference gene primer amplification gave nucleated cell count estimates. Here immunoSEQ multiplex PCR was the method, and the copy in TCRdb shows in-frame clones only, minus some. V and J calls and clone size are those listed in that table; D and trimming were worked out from the DNA. The sample contains about 140,000 clones, about 90% of which appear only once. Only a few counts were recorded for this clone. Per the germline V gene, CDR1 is MNHEY and CDR2 is SVGAGI. The CDR3 has 15 amino acids. Trimming removed 6 bases from V and 5 bases from J; junction bases left unmatched: 9.

The sequence was obtained from an older woman with acute or convalescent COVID-19. Material for sequencing was peripheral blood. The V and J genes are TRBV6-5 and TRBJ2-2, with 7 positions matching TRBD1. The CDR3 sequence is CASRTGRISTGELFF. CDR3 nucleotide sequence: TGTGCCAGCAGGACAGGGCGAATAAGTACCGGGGAGCTGTTTTTT.